These 19 T cell receptor beta chains originate from one sample sequenced in a study of tumor-infiltrating lymphocytes in primary liver carcinoma. The authors took blood RNA from unsorted whole blood and also extracted germline DNA. Using a constant-region primer together with ProtoScript II reverse transcriptase, TCR beta cDNA was made from 450 to 600 ng of total RNA. Researchers made the TCR beta libraries by running three nested multiplex PCR rounds with slightly modified ARM-PCR. It was with TRBV1-TRBV30 forward primers and a C-beta reverse primer that the first two PCR rounds were run, at about 10 cycles each. MiXCR, run by TCRdb on the multiplex PCR reads, gives a single entry per CDR3 protein. The sample lists approximately 320,000 distinct CDR3 sequences, almost 60% occurring once. Source material: peripheral blood. Receptors originate from a woman aged 30 to 39 with primary liver carcinoma and hepatitis B virus infection.

The J gene is TRBJ2-7, the V gene TRBV6-5; a weak D match, TRBD1 (5 bases). The germline gives CDR1 MNHEY, CDR2 SVGAGI. The CDR3 is 12 residues long. The V gene lost 7 bases and the J gene lost 6 bases, with 13 bases spanning the gap. Here the CDR3 reads CASIGAGLEQYF. The CDR3 DNA reads as TGTGCCAGCATAGGGGCAGGCCTCGAGCAGTACTTC.

V and J are TRBV6-5 and TRBJ1-2, with D perhaps matching TRBD1 (5 bases). This CDR3 region has 14 residues. Germline loops: CDR1 MNHEY, CDR2 SVGAGI. Trimming cost V 5 bases and J 8 bases, with 18 bases left between them. The CDR3 sequence: CASSPDSSHRGYTF. The CDR3 nucleotides read TGTGCCAGCAGTCCAGACAGTTCCCATCGCGGCTACACCTTC.

The chain couples TRBV10-3 to TRBJ2-3; 7 positions match TRBD2. CDR3 length: 13 amino acids. The V gene's germline CDR1 is ENHRY and CDR2 SYGVKD. With 10 bases clipped from V and 2 bases from J, the junction kept 6 bases outside the gene matches. The CDR3 protein is CATGLENTDTQYF. The CDR3 nucleotides are TGTGCCACCGGACTAGAGAACACAGATACGCAGTATTTT.

This clonotype was observed a few times. The rearrangement joins TRBV12-3 or TRBV12-4 to TRBJ2-5; D is ambiguous. The CDR3 loop spans 12 amino acids. V lost 3 bases and J lost 2, with 4 bases in between. In DNA form, the CDR3 reads TGTGCCAGCAGTTTTTTACAAGAGACCCAGTACTTC. Translated, it gives CASSFLQETQYF.

This chain connects TRBV7-9 to TRBJ1-1; D gene unclear. The CDR3 extends over 11 amino acids. The germline V gene encodes CDR1 SEHNR and CDR2 FQNEAQ (reference sequence). V was trimmed by 7 bases and J by 9 bases, leaving 12 bases between them. DNA for the CDR3: TGTGCCAGCACCTCACTTGGGAAAGCTTTCTTT. It translates to CASTSLGKAFF.

As to this clonotype: A single base separates this from a much larger clone, so it may be a read error. The chain couples TRBV6-2 or TRBV6-3 to TRBJ1-1; no clear D. V was clipped by 0 bases and J by 0 bases, with 14 bases between them. The germline V gene has CDR1 MNHEY and CDR2 SVGEGT. This CDR3 is 17 amino acids long. DNA for the CDR3: TGTGCCAGCAGTTACTCGAAGAGCAGAATCATGAACACTGAAGCTTTCTTT. The encoded protein is CASSYSKSRIMNTEAFF.

The chain employs TRBV6-5 and TRBJ2-7; 9 bases are a match to TRBD1. With V trimmed by 6 bases and J by 11 bases, 17 bases remained unmatched. Germline V gives CDR1 MNHEY, CDR2 SVGAGI. This CDR3 contains 15 residues. CDR3 sequence (DNA): TGTGCCAGCAGCCCGGGGACAGGGACCACGAAGGAGGAGTACTTC. It codes for CASSPGTGTTKEEYF.

About this clonotype itself: Since a much larger clone is just one base distant, this may be a read error. The rearrangement uses TRBV7-8 and TRBJ1-5; D remains unclear. The CDR3 length is 15 residues. Germline V CDR1 and CDR2: SGHVS, FQNEAQ. The CDR3 region is CSSSLLRLPGQPQHF. The CDR3 nucleotides read TGTTCCAGCAGCTTATTAAGGCTCCCAGGACAGCCCCAGCATTTT.

As regards this clonotype: Compared with germline, one end of the junction differs, possibly owing to a read error. This chain joins TRBV6-6 and TRBJ2-4; possible D gene TRBD2, 8 bases. CDR1 MNHNY and CDR2 SVGAGI come from the germline V gene (reference sequence). This CDR3 region has 15 residues. This CDR3 is CVSERTSSRGDIQYF. As DNA, the CDR3 is TGTGTCAGCGAACGGACTAGCAGCAGGGGGGACATTCAGTACTTC.

This clonotype was picked up a small number of times. One end of the junction varies from germline; a read error may be responsible. The chain links TRBV6-8 to TRBJ2-7, with 11 bases aligning to TRBD2. CDR3 length: 17 residues. CDR1 and CDR2 from the germline V gene are MNHGY and SAAAGT. CDR3: CASSCSRGLAENYEQYF. The CDR3, as DNA: TGTGCCAGCAGTTGCTCGAGGGGACTAGCGGAGAACTACGAGCAGTATTTC.

The chain employs TRBV12-3 or TRBV12-4 and TRBJ1-1, with D perhaps matching TRBD1 (6 bases). The CDR3 consists of 12 residues. V dropped 5 bases and J dropped 8 bases, with 12 bases sitting between them. The chain's CDR3 is CASSPGALEAFF. The DNA for the CDR3 is TGTGCCAGCAGTCCAGGGGCCCTCGAAGCTTTCTTT.

Notes on this clonotype: In this CDR3 the conserved last residue, phenylalanine or tryptophan, is missing, so a read error is likely. The CDR3 DNA sequence: TGTGCCAGCACCCCCCCGAGGGGCTCCTACGAGCAGTACTCC. Its translation: CASTPPRGSYEQYS. The V call is TRBV6-5, the J call TRBJ2-7; D tentatively reads TRBD1 or TRBD2 (5 bases each). The germline gives CDR1 MNHEY, CDR2 SVGAGI. CDR3 length: 14 residues. Deletions cut 7 bases from V and 0 bases from J, with 13 bases between.

The rearrangement joins TRBV4-1 to TRBJ1-2, with 8 bases that match TRBD1. V lost 3 bases, J lost 6 bases, and 6 bases stayed unmatched. Germline V gene data show CDR1 as MGHRA and CDR2 as YSYEKL. The CDR3 is 14 amino acids. In DNA form, the CDR3 reads TGCGCCAGCAGCCACCCCAGGGGGCTGGATGGCTACACCTTC. This sequence encodes CASSHPRGLDGYTF.

This clonotype was recorded many times. This rearrangement joins TRBV11-2 to TRBJ2-7; D remains unclear. Germline assignment: CDR1 SGHAT and CDR2 FQNNGV. This CDR3 has 12 amino acids. Trimming shortened V by 5 bases and J by 4 bases, and 9 bases separated the two germline ends. The CDR3 loop reads CASSRGVYEQYF. DNA of the CDR3: TGTGCCAGCAGCCGCGGTGTTTACGAGCAGTACTTC.

The CDR3 sequence: CASSPSATGRHTEAFF. The CDR3 DNA follows: TGTGCCAGCAGTCCGTCCGCGACAGGGAGGCACACTGAAGCTTTCTTT. The chain is built from TRBV11-3 and TRBJ1-1, with TRBD1 identical over 7 bases. After removal of 6 bases from V and 3 bases from J, the junction contained 13 bases not matched to a gene. The CDR3 is made up of 16 amino acids. Germline V CDR1 and CDR2: SGHNT, YENEEA.

About this clonotype itself: At one of its ends the junction is not consistent with the germline gene, which may arise from a read error. This chain links TRBV11-2 with TRBJ1-5, with D uncertain. The CDR3 loop spans 13 amino acids. Germline loops: CDR1 SGHAT, CDR2 FQNNGV. For the CDR3, the DNA is TGTACCAGCAACTCAGATATAAGGCAGCCCCAGCATTTT. Encoded protein: CTSNSDIRQPQHF.

The V gene is TRBV28, the J gene TRBJ2-7; 10 positions match TRBD1. Trimming took 5 bases from V and 4 from J; bases not matched to a gene: 8. Germline V gene sequence: CDR1 MDHEN, CDR2 SYDVKM. CDR3 size: 15 residues. Written as DNA, the CDR3 is TGTGCCAGCAGTCACCCCGGGACAGGGGTGTACGAGCAGTACTTC. This encodes CASSHPGTGVYEQYF. Full variable domain (remainder filled in from reference TRBV28 and TRBJ2-7): DVKVTQSSRYLVKRTGEKVFLECVQDMDHENMFWYRQDPGLGLRLIYFSYDVKMKEKGDIPEGYSVSREKKERFSLILESASTNQTSMYLCASSHPGTGVYEQYFGPGTRLTVT.

Of note for this clonotype: Possible read error: a much larger clone is one base away. The rearrangement joins TRBV11-2 to TRBJ2-2; a possible D gene is TRBD2 (5 bases). The germline V gene has CDR1 SGHAT and CDR2 FQNNGV. The CDR3 has 14 residues. CDR3 loop: CASSRGLNTGKLFF. The CDR3 DNA reads as TGTGCCAGCAGCCGTGGACTCAACACCGGGAAGCTGTTTTTT.

Comments on this clonotype: This may come from a read error, since a much larger clone is one base off. It is likely a read error, because the conserved phenylalanine at the end of the CDR3 is missing. This chain joins TRBV6-5 and TRBJ1-4, with D possibly matching TRBD1 (5 bases). CDR1 is MNHEY and CDR2 is SVGAGI in the germline V gene. V lost 5 bases to trimming and J lost 8 bases, with 21 bases between them. The CDR3 consists of 16 residues. CDR3: CASSPSAGIQTEKLFL. DNA for the CDR3: TGTGCCAGCAGTCCATCGGCAGGGATCCAGACGGAAAAACTGTTTTTA.